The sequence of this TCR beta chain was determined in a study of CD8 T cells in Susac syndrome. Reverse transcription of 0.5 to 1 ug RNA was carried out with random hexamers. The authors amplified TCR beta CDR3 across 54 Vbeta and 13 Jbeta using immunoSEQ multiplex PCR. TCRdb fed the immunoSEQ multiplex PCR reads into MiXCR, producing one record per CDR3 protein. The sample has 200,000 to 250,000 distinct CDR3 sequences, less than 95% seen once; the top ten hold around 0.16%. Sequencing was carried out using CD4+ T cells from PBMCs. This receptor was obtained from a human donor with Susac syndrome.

CDR3 protein: CSVSLAGDYEQYF. The CDR3 DNA is TGCAGCGTTTCTTTAGCGGGCGACTACGAGCAGTACTTC. The chain carries TRBV29-1 and TRBJ2-7, with 7 bases fitting TRBD2. CDR1 and CDR2 (germline): SQVTM, ANQGSEA. The CDR3 sequence is 13 residues long. Trimming removed 5 bases from V and 3 bases from J; junction bases left unmatched: 7.